The 26 T cell receptor beta chains below come from one sample, sequenced in a study of T cell responses to AZD1222 COVID-19 vaccine. TCRdb's copy holds only in-frame clones and misses some; the assay was immunoSEQ multiplex PCR. This sample has about 150,000 clones, with less than 95% found just once. The starting material was peripheral blood, obtained on day 0 of AZD1222 vaccination. These receptors all stem from an adult in good health.

This chain joins TRBV14 and TRBJ2-7, with D perhaps matching TRBD1 or TRBD2 (5 bases each). CDR1 is SGHDN and CDR2 is FVKESK in the germline V gene. V gave up 1 base and J gave up 4 bases, with 5 bases separating them. This CDR3 is 12 amino acids long. The CDR3 loop reads CASSQGGYEQYF. In DNA, the CDR3 is TGTGCCAGCAGCCAAGGGGGGTACGAGCAGTACTTC.

This clone was recorded once. The V gene is TRBV28, the J gene TRBJ2-2; TRBD1 might be the D (5 bases). Germline-derived CDR1 and CDR2 are MDHEN and SYDVKM. The CDR3 is 15 amino acids. V lost 1 base, J lost 5 bases, and 11 bases lay in between. The CDR3 loop is CASSLFQGRTGELFF. The DNA of the CDR3 is TGTGCCAGCAGTTTATTCCAGGGAAGGACCGGGGAGCTGTTTTTT.

The V and J genes are TRBV10-3 and TRBJ2-2; 10 positions match TRBD2. This CDR3 has 18 residues. The J segment lost 0 bases and the V segment lost 2 bases, leaving 6 bases of the junction unmatched. The V gene's germline CDR1 is ENHRY and CDR2 SYGVKD. This CDR3 reads CAISEGLAGAPNTGELFF. The CDR3 DNA sequence: TGTGCCATCAGTGAGGGCCTAGCGGGGGCCCCGAACACCGGGGAGCTGTTTTTT.

This clone has just one count. The chain joins TRBV4-1 to TRBJ2-7; D is uncertain. Deletions cut 0 bases from V and 5 bases from J, with 5 bases between. This CDR3 contains 12 residues. CDR1 MGHRA and CDR2 YSYEKL come from the germline V gene. The CDR3 protein is CASSQDRDEQYF. For the CDR3, the DNA is TGCGCCAGCAGCCAAGATCGCGACGAGCAGTACTTC.

This chain uses TRBV28 with TRBJ2-2; 8 nucleotides agree with TRBD2. The CDR3 consists of 19 residues. Germline V CDR1 and CDR2: MDHEN, SYDVKM. The V segment lost 5 bases and the J segment 6 bases; nucleotides outside the gene matches: 20. CDR3 nucleotides: TGTGCCAGCAGTACCGTCTGGGGGGGCGCGGGGGGAATGGCCGGGGAGCTGTTTTTT. As protein: CASSTVWGGAGGMAGELFF.

This sequence joins TRBV27 and TRBJ1-3; D is uncertain. CDR1 and CDR2 (germline): MNHEY, SMNVEV (reference sequence). This CDR3 spans 14 amino acids. V lost 3 bases and J 1 base, leaving 7 bases between the germline ends. The CDR3 spells CASSLKSSGNTIYF. CDR3 nucleotide sequence: TGTGCCAGCAGTTTGAAGTCTTCTGGAAACACCATATATTTT.

The CDR3 reads CAITVGSYGYTF. CDR3 nucleotides: TGTGCCATCACAGTCGGGAGCTATGGCTACACCTTC. This chain links TRBV12-3 or TRBV12-4 with TRBJ1-2; D gene ambiguous. The CDR3 runs 12 residues. The germline V and J ends were trimmed by 10 bases and 4 bases, with 13 bases remaining between them.

The chain links TRBV5-5 to TRBJ1-1, with D tentatively TRBD1 (5 bases). Germline V gene lookup returns CDR1 SGHKS and CDR2 YYEKEE (reference sequence). This CDR3 region has 13 residues. V was pared by 4 bases and J by 3 bases, with 10 bases between. The CDR3 coding sequence is TGTGCCAGCAGCCCCGGACACTACACTGAAGCTTTCTTT. Translating it yields CASSPGHYTEAFF.

The V gene is TRBV9, the J gene TRBJ2-5; no definite D call. The length of the CDR3 is 12 residues. The germline CDR1 and CDR2 sequences are SGDLS and YYNGEE. With 4 bases removed from V and 9 bases from J, the gap between germline ends came to 13 bases. CDR3 in DNA: TGTGCCAGCAGCCCGGACCAAGGTGCCCAGTACTTC. Its translation: CASSPDQGAQYF.

The table lists this clone with a few counts. The junction and the germline gene differ at one end; a read error may be behind it. J is TRBJ1-1 and V is TRBV7-7; TRBD1 matches 8 bases. Germline V gene sequence: CDR1 SSHAT, CDR2 FNYEAQ (reference sequence). The CDR3 covers 17 residues. In DNA form, the CDR3 reads TGTGCTAGCAGCCAAAGGGGGACAGGCAGCTCGAACACTGAAGCTTTCTTT. This sequence encodes CASSQRGTGSSNTEAFF.

This clone was found a few times. The CDR3, as DNA: TGTGCCAGCAGCCAAGCAGGGGTGAGGACTGAAGCTTTCTTT. Translation gives CASSQAGVRTEAFF. The chain carries TRBV14 and TRBJ1-1, with a weak D call TRBD1 (6 bases). CDR1 and CDR2 (germline): SGHDN, FVKESK. This CDR3 comprises 14 residues. Trimming removed 1 base from V and 5 bases from J, with 11 bases in between.

The V gene is TRBV28, the J gene TRBJ2-2; D uncertain. Germline V gene sequence: CDR1 MDHEN, CDR2 SYDVKM. The CDR3 runs to 16 residues. The V end lost 3 bases, the J end lost 4 bases, and 15 bases lay between the germline ends. The CDR3 loop reads CASSLGRVVVTGELFF. The CDR3 DNA sequence: TGTGCCAGCAGTTTGGGAAGGGTGGTGGTCACCGGGGAGCTGTTTTTT.

The V gene is TRBV2, the J gene TRBJ2-7, with D perhaps matching TRBD1 or TRBD2 (5 bases each). Germline V gene sequence: CDR1 SNHLY, CDR2 FYNNEI. The CDR3 runs 13 residues. Trimming cost V 6 bases and J 5 bases, with 14 bases left between them. CDR3: CASSPPGPHEQYF. The CDR3 bases are TGTGCCAGCAGCCCGCCGGGGCCCCACGAGCAGTACTTC.

The chain is built from TRBV29-1 and TRBJ2-1; D possibly corresponds to TRBD1 (6 bases). Germline-derived CDR1 and CDR2 are SQVTM and ANQGSEA. Trimming removed 7 bases at V and 4 bases at J, with 17 bases between. The CDR3 runs 14 residues. The CDR3 coding sequence is TGCAGCGGCCGGGGAACAGGGAGTTACAATGAGCAGTTCTTC. It codes for CSGRGTGSYNEQFF.

The CDR3 DNA sequence: TGTGCCAGCGGGGGGGGAGGCAATCAGCCCCAGCATTTT. Amino acids: CASGGGGNQPQHF. The chain recombines TRBV28 with TRBJ1-5; possible D gene TRBD1, 5 bases. CDR3 length: 13 amino acids. CDR1 and CDR2 from the germline V gene are MDHEN and SYDVKM. Trimming removed 8 bases from V and 2 bases from J, with 10 bases in between.

A word on this clone: The junction and the germline gene differ at one end; a read error may be behind it. Distinct nucleotide sequences in the sample also encode this CDR3. The genes are TRBV29-1 and TRBJ2-7; 12 bases are shared with TRBD1. The CDR3 runs 15 residues. Germline values: CDR1 SQVTM, CDR2 ANQGSEA. DNA of the CDR3: TGCAGCGTTGAAGAGGCCGGGACAGGGGGCCACGAGCAATACTTC. Translation: CSVEEAGTGGHEQYF.

Turning to this clone: This sample includes further DNA sequences coding for the same CDR3. The chain recombines TRBV5-4 with TRBJ2-7, with a tentative D call TRBD1 (6 bases). CDR3 length equals 15 residues. The V end lost 0 bases, the J end lost 0 bases, and 10 bases lay between the germline ends. CDR1 and CDR2 (germline): SGHNT, YYREEE (reference sequence). The CDR3 bases are TGTGCCAGCAGCTTGGGGCAGGGGAGCTCCTACGAGCAGTACTTC. Its protein is CASSLGQGSSYEQYF. Combining the CDR3 with reference TRBV5-4 and TRBJ2-7 gives the whole variable domain ETGVTQSPTHLIKTRGQQVTLRCSSQSGHNTVSWYQQALGQGPQFIFQYYREEENGRGNFPPRFSGLQFPNYSSELNVNALELDDSALYLCASSLGQGSSYEQYFGPGTRLTVT.

The chain links TRBV2 to TRBJ2-3; D gene uncertain. Germline V CDR1 and CDR2: SNHLY, FYNNEI. The CDR3 length is 13 residues. Trimming removed 6 bases at V and 2 bases at J, with 9 bases between. Here the CDR3 reads CASRYLNTDTQYF. Here the CDR3 DNA reads TGTGCCAGCAGATACCTGAACACAGATACGCAGTATTTT. Combining the CDR3 with reference TRBV2 and TRBJ2-3 gives the whole variable domain EPEVTQTPSHQVTQMGQEVILRCVPISNHLYFYWYRQILGQKVEFLVSFYNNEISEKSEIFDDQFSVERPDGSNFTLKIRSTKLEDSAMYFCASRYLNTDTQYFGPGTRLTVL.

The chain combines TRBV7-2 with TRBJ2-1; D is uncertain. Germline CDR1 is SGHTA and CDR2 is FQGNSA. The CDR3 is 14 amino acids. Trimming pared 1 base from V and 6 bases from J, leaving 10 bases between. CDR3 region: CASSLDPSGNEQFF. CDR3 nucleotides: TGTGCCAGCAGCTTAGACCCCTCAGGCAATGAGCAGTTCTTC.

This clone was seen a single time. CDR3 nucleotides: TGTGCCAGCAGCTTGGCAGGGGTAGAGGTCACAGATACGCAGTATTTT. It is translated as CASSLAGVEVTDTQYF. The chain uses TRBV5-6 and TRBJ2-3; tentatively, D is TRBD1 (6 bases). Germline lookup yields CDR1 SGHDT and CDR2 YYEEEE. The CDR3 runs 16 residues. V was pared by 0 bases and J by 2 bases, with 13 bases between.

The V and J genes are TRBV6-5 and TRBJ2-7; tentative D call: TRBD2 (6 bases). CDR1 is MNHEY, CDR2 SVGAGI, per germline. The CDR3 is 14 residues long. Deletions cut 5 bases from V and 2 bases from J, with 13 bases between. CDR3 loop: CASSPRGVAYEQYF. CDR3 bases: TGTGCCAGCAGTCCGCGGGGAGTGGCCTACGAGCAGTACTTC.

This clone was counted only a few times. The V gene is TRBV3-1 (or the pseudogene TRBV3-2), the J gene TRBJ1-1; 10 bases align to TRBD1. With V trimmed by 4 bases and J by 3 bases, 11 bases remained unmatched. The CDR3 is 17 residues long. Germline V gene sequence: CDR1 LGHDT, CDR2 YNNKEL (reference sequence). The CDR3 is CASSRGQGSQWYTEAFF. CDR3 sequence (DNA): TGTGCCAGCAGCCGGGGACAGGGGTCCCAATGGTACACTGAAGCTTTCTTT.

The chain couples TRBV6-1 to TRBJ2-5; 8 positions agree with TRBD2. The V and J ends lost 3 bases and 5 bases, in that order; junction bases with no gene match: 8. Germline CDR1 MNHNS, CDR2 SASEGT. There are 15 residues in the CDR3. The CDR3 nucleotides are TGTGCCAGCAGTGAGGTCCCGGGAGGGCGGGAGACCCAGTACTTC. It is translated as CASSEVPGGRETQYF.

The chain is built from TRBV30 and TRBJ1-2; D is ambiguous. This CDR3 comprises 13 residues. V was pared by 1 base and J by 2 bases, with 8 bases between. The germline gives CDR1 GTSNPN, CDR2 SVGIG (reference sequence). CDR3 DNA sequence: TGTGCCTGGAGTGACGGTACGAACTATGGCTACACCTTC. As protein: CAWSDGTNYGYTF.

The rearrangement uses TRBV9 and TRBJ2-2; D not certain. The V gene lost 0 bases and the J gene lost 2 bases, with 8 bases spanning the gap. This CDR3 has 15 residues. The germline V gene encodes CDR1 SGDLS and CDR2 YYNGEE. The CDR3 nucleotides are TGTGCCAGCAGCGTAGGTCCCCAAAACACCGGGGAGCTGTTTTTT. Encoded protein: CASSVGPQNTGELFF.

Written as DNA, the CDR3 is TGTGCCAGCAGCTTGGGCGGAGGCAACTACGAGCAGTACTTC. Its translation: CASSLGGGNYEQYF. The chain joins TRBV5-6 to TRBJ2-7; tentative D call: TRBD2 (5 bases). In germline, CDR1 is SGHDT, CDR2 YYEEEE. V was cut by 0 bases and J by 3 bases, with 10 bases left in between. The CDR3 sequence is 14 residues long. Combining the CDR3 with reference TRBV5-6 and TRBJ2-7 gives the whole variable domain DAGVTQSPTHLIKTRGQQVTLRCSPKSGHDTVSWYQQALGQGPQFIFQYYEEEERQRGNFPDRFSGHQFPNYSSELNVNALLLGDSALYLCASSLGGGNYEQYFGPGTRLTVT.